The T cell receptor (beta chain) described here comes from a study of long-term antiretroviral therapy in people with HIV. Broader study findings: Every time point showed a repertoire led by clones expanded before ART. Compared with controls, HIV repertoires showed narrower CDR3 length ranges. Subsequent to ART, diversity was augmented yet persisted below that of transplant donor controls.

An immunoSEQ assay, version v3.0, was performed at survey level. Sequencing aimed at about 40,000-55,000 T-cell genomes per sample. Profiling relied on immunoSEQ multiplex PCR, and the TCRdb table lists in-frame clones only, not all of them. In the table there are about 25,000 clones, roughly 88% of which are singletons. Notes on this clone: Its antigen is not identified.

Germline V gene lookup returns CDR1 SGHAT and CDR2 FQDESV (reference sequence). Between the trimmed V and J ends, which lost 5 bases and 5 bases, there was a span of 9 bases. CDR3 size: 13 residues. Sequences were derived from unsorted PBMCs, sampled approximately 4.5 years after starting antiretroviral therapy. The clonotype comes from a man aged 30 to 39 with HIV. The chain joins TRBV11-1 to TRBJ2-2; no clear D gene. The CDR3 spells CASSPKLTGELFF. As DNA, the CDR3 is TGTGCCAGCAGCCCCAAGCTGACCGGGGAGCTGTTTTTT. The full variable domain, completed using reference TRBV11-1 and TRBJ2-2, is EAEVAQSPRYKITEKSQAVAFWCDPISGHATLYWYRQILGQGPELLVQFQDESVVDDSQLPKDRFSAERLKGVDSTLKIQPAELGDSAMYLCASSPKLTGELFFGEGSRLTVL.